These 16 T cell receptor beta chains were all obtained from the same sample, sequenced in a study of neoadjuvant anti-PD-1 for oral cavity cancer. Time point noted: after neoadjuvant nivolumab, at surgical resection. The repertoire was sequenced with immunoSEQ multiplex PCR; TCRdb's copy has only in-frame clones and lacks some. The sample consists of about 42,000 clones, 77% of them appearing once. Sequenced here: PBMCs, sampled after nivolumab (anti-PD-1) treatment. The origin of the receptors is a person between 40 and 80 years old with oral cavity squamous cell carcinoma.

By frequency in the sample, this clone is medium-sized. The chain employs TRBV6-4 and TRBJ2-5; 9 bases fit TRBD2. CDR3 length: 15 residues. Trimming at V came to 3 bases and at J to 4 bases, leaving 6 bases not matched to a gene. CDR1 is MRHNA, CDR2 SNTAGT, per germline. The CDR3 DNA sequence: TGTGCCAGCAGTGAATCAGCGGGGGGTTCAGAGACCCAGTACTTC. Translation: CASSESAGGSETQYF.

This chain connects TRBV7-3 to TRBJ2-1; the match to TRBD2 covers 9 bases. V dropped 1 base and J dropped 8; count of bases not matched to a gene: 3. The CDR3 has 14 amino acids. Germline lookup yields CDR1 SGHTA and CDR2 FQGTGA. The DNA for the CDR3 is TGTGCCAGCAGCTTAAGCGGGAGGGCGGATGAGCAGTTCTTC. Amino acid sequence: CASSLSGRADEQFF.

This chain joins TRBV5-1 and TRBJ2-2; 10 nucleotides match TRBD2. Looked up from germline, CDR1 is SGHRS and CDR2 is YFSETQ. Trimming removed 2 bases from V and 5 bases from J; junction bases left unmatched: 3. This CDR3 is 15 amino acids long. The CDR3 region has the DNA TGCGCCAGCAGCTTTAGCGGGGGGCTTACCGGGGAGCTGTTTTTT. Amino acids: CASSFSGGLTGELFF. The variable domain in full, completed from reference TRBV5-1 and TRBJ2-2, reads KAGVTQTPRYLIKTRGQQVTLSCSPISGHRSVSWYQQTPGQGLQFLFEYFSETQRNKGNFPGRFSGRQFSNSRSEMNVSTLELGDSALYLCASSFSGGLTGELFFGEGSRLTVL.

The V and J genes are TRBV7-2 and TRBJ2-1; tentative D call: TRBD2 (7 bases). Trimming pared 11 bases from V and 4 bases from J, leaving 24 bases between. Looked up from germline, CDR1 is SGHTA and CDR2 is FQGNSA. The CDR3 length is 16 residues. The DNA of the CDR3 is TGTGCCTCGGGGGGCGGGACTACATACCCATACAATGAGCAGTTCTTC. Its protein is CASGGGTTYPYNEQFF.

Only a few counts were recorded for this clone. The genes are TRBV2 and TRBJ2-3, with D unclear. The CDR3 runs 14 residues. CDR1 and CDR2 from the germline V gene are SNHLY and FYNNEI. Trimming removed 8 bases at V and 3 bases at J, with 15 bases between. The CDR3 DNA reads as TGTGCCAGCCCACCCTACAGCGCAACAGATACGCAGTATTTT. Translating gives CASPPYSATDTQYF.

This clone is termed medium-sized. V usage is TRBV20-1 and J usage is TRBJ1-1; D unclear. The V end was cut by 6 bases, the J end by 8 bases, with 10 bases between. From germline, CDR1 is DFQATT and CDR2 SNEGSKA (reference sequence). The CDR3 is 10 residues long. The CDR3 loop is CSAANLEAFF. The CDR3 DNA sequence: TGCAGTGCAGCAAACTTAGAAGCTTTCTTT.

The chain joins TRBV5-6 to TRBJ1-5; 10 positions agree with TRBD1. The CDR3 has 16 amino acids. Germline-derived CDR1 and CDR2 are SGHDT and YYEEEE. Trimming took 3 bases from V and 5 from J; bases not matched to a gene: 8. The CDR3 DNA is TGTGCCAGCAGCTCTCAGGACAGGGGGTCTTATCAGCCCCAGCATTTT. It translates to CASSSQDRGSYQPQHF.

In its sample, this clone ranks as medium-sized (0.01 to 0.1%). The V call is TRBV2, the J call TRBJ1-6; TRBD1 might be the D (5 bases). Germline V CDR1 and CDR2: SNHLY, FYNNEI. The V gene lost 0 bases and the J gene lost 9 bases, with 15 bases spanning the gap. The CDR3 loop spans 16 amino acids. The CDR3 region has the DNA TGTGCCAGCAGTGAAGCGCTTCGGGGGGGTAGTTCACCCCTCCACTTT. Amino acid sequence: CASSEALRGGSSPLHF. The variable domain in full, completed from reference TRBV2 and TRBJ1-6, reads EPEVTQTPSHQVTQMGQEVILRCVPISNHLYFYWYRQILGQKVEFLVSFYNNEISEKSEIFDDQFSVERPDGSNFTLKIRSTKLEDSAMYFCASSEALRGGSSPLHFGNGTRLTVT.

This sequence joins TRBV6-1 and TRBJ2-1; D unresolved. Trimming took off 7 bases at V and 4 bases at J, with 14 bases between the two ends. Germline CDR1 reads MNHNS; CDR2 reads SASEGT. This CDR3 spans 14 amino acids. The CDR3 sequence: CASTQTTLYNEQFF. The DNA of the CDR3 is TGTGCCAGCACGCAGACAACGCTGTACAATGAGCAGTTCTTC.

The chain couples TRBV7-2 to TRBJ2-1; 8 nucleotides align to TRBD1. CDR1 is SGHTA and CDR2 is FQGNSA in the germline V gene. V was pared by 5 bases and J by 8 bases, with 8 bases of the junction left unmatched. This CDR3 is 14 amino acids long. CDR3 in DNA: TGTGCCAGCAGCCTGAGGACAGGGCAACATGAGCAGTTCTTC. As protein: CASSLRTGQHEQFF.

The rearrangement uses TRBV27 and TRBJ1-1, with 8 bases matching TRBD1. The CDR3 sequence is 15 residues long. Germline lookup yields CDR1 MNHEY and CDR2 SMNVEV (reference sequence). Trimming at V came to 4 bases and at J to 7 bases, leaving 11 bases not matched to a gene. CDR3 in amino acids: CASSSFTGGTGEAFF. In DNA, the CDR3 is TGTGCCAGCAGTTCTTTCACAGGGGGGACGGGTGAAGCTTTCTTT.

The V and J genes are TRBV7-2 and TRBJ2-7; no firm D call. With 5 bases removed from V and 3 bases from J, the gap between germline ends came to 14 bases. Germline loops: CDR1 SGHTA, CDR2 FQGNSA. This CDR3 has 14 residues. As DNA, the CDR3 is TGTGCCAGCAGCCCCTGGGGAATCGGCTACGAGCAGTACTTC. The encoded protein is CASSPWGIGYEQYF.

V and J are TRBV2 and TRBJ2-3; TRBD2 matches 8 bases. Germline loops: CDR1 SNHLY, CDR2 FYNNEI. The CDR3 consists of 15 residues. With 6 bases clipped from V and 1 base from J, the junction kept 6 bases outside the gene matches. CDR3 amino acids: CASRSAGEGTDTQYF. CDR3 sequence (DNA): TGTGCCAGCAGATCAGCGGGAGAAGGCACAGATACGCAGTATTTT.

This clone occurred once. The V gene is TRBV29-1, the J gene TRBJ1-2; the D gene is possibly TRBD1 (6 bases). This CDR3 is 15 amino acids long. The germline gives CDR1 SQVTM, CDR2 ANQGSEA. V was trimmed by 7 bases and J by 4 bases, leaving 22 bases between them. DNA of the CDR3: TGCAGCGCCCTGGACCGGGGGGCCCTTTTCTATGGCTACACCTTC. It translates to CSALDRGALFYGYTF.

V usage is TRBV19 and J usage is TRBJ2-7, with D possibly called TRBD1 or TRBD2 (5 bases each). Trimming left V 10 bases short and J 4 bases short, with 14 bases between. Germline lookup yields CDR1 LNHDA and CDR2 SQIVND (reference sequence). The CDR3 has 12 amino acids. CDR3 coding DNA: TGTGCCACTCGGGACGGGGCTTACGAGCAGTACTTC. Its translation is CATRDGAYEQYF.

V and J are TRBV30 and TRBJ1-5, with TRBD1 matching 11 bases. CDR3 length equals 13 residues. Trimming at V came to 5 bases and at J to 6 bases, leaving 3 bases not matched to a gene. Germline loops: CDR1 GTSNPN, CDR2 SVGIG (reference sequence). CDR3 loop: CAWGGQGGQPQHF. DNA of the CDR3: TGTGCCTGGGGGGGACAGGGGGGTCAGCCCCAGCATTTT.